This T cell receptor beta chain is from a study of PD-L1 blockade in urothelial cancer. Study-level information: Prior regimens of chemotherapy numbered 0 to 3 per patient. Blood was tested 3 weeks (second dose) and 6 weeks into treatment. The median number of T cells present in blood samples was about 130,000.

CDR1 and CDR2 (germline): SGHVS, FNYEAQ. Between the trimmed V and J ends, which lost 5 bases and 0 bases, there was a span of 11 bases. CDR3 length: 15 amino acids. Using immunoSEQ multiplex PCR, the repertoire was profiled, and TCRdb retains in-frame clones only, with some absent. This sample has tens of thousands of clones, with around 75% found just once. Time point given: pretreatment peripheral blood. The source of this sequence is a man aged 65-85 years with urothelial cancer. The sequences come from PBMCs, collected around atezolizumab (anti-PD-L1) treatment. The rearrangement joins TRBV7-6 to TRBJ1-3, with a possible D match to TRBD1 (6 bases). The CDR3 DNA is TGTGCCAGCAGCCTGACAGGCGACTCTGGAAACACCATATATTTT. Translating gives CASSLTGDSGNTIYF.